The 23 T cell receptor delta chains below come from one sample, sequenced in a study of gamma-delta T cells after stem cell transplantation. TCRdb redid clone calling on the RT-PCR reads using CATT. The sample carries roughly 1,600 delta-chain clones, 45% to 60% recorded once. Sequencing used gamma-delta T cells. The receptors were sampled from a human donor. It is not recorded whose cells these are; they may come from a transplant donor.

As concerns this clone: The same CDR3 is also encoded by other DNA sequences in this sample. V gene TRDV2 combines with J gene TRDJ1, with 9 bases fitting TRDD3. V shed 2 bases and J 0 bases; nucleotides not matched to a gene: 12. The germline gives CDR1 GEAIGNYY, CDR2 EKD. The CDR3 is 18 amino acids. This chain's CDR3 is CACDSMRTGGQYTDKLIF. CDR3 DNA: TGTGCCTGTGACAGTATGCGAACTGGGGGACAGTACACCGATAAACTCATCTTT.

Concerning this clone itself: Since a much larger clone is just one base distant, this may be a read error. Other nucleotide sequences in the sample specify the same CDR3. The J gene is TRDJ1, the V gene TRDV2; D unclear. Germline V gene data show CDR1 as GEAIGNYY and CDR2 as EKD. The CDR3 has 14 amino acids. Here the CDR3 reads CACDTVSSLDKLIF. The CDR3 DNA is TGTGCCTGTGACACCGTATCCAGCCTAGATAAGCTCATCTTT.

Points on this clone: At one boundary the junction diverges from the germline segment, which might be a read error. In the same sample, other DNA sequences code for this CDR3. V gene TRDV2 combines with J gene TRDJ1; weak D call: TRDD3 (6 bases). CDR3 length equals 14 residues. Per the germline V gene, CDR1 is GEAIGNYY and CDR2 is EKD. The CDR3 bases are TGCGCCTGTGACTCGGTGGGGGACACCGATAAACTCATCTTT. Amino acid sequence: CACDSVGDTDKLIF.

With respect to this clone: The junction departs from germline at one end; a sequencing error may be responsible. The identical CDR3 is also encoded by other nucleotide sequences in the sample. This rearrangement joins TRDV2 to TRDJ1; TRDD3 might be the D (8 bases). Germline V lookup: CDR1 GEAIGNYY, CDR2 EKD. This CDR3 has 19 residues. CDR3 loop: CACDPILPIGGFQTDKLIF. DNA of the CDR3: TGTGCCTGTGACCCGATACTTCCTATTGGGGGATTTCAGACCGACAAACTCATCTTT.

This clone was counted a few times. A much larger clone sits a single nucleotide away, making a read error possible. Other DNA sequences within the sample encode an identical CDR3. V usage is TRDV2 and J usage is TRDJ3; the D gene is possibly TRDD3 (6 bases). This CDR3 is 20 amino acids long. Trimming stripped 3 bases from V and 13 bases from J, with 33 bases between. CDR1 is GEAIGNYY and CDR2 is EKD in the germline V gene. The CDR3 loop is CACDAILGDTRANTKRQMFF. DNA for the CDR3: TGTGCCTGTGACGCTATACTGGGAGATACGCGGGCGAACACGAAACGACAGATGTTTTTC.

This clone has just a few counts. V and J are TRDV2 and TRDJ1, with 11 bases identical to TRDD3. CDR1 GEAIGNYY and CDR2 EKD come from the germline V gene. This CDR3 has 17 residues. The V and J ends lost 1 base and 3 bases, in that order; junction bases with no gene match: 9. Here the CDR3 reads CACDTLLMGDTPDKLIF. CDR3 DNA sequence: TGTGCCTGTGACACGCTCCTAATGGGGGATACGCCCGATAAACTCATCTTT.

Details on this clone: A much more abundant neighbour one base away suggests this may be a read error. This rearrangement joins TRDV2 to TRDJ1; 8 bases are shared with TRDD3. The CDR3 has 18 residues. The V gene's germline CDR1 is GEAIGNYY and CDR2 EKD. J lost 1 base, V lost 0 bases, and 12 bases had no gene match. CDR3 bases: TGTGCCTGTGACACCGCGGCGGGTGGGGGATTAGCCACCGATAAACTCATCTTT. This encodes CACDTAAGGGLATDKLIF.

The rearrangement joins TRDV2 to TRDJ1; 9 positions agree with TRDD3. The CDR3 loop spans 19 amino acids. Germline CDR1 reads GEAIGNYY; CDR2 reads EKD. The V gene end was trimmed by 4 bases and the J gene end by 2 bases; junction bases not matched to a gene: 19. CDR3 sequence: CACEKMGDISRSGTDKLIF. CDR3 nucleotides: TGTGCCTGTGAGAAGATGGGGGATATATCCAGGAGTGGGACCGATAAACTCATCTTT.

This clone was counted a few times. The V call is TRDV2, the J call TRDJ1; 11 nucleotides match TRDD3. Germline trimming cut 0 bases from V and 0 bases from J; bases unmatched to any gene: 11. Germline V gene sequence: CDR1 GEAIGNYY, CDR2 EKD. CDR3 length: 19 residues. This CDR3 is CACDTVPNWGIRNTDKLIF. As DNA, the CDR3 is TGTGCCTGTGACACCGTCCCTAACTGGGGGATAAGGAACACCGATAAACTCATCTTT.

With regard to this clone: A much larger clone lies one base from this, so it may be a read error. The sample contains more than one DNA sequence encoding this CDR3. The chain links TRDV2 to TRDJ1; TRDD3 agrees at 12 bases. The CDR3 is 18 amino acids. Germline V lookup: CDR1 GEAIGNYY, CDR2 EKD. CDR3 nucleotides: TGCGCCTGTGACACCTTACTGGGGGATACAGCGTACACCGATAAACTCATCTTT. Translated, it gives CACDTLLGDTAYTDKLIF.

This clone qualifies as large. CDR3 residues: CACDTLGDKIADKLIF. The CDR3 DNA reads TGTGCCTGTGACACACTGGGGGATAAGATCGCCGATAAACTCATCTTT. V and J are TRDV2 and TRDJ1; 11 bases fit TRDD3. After removal of 1 base from V and 3 bases from J, the junction contained 6 bases not matched to a gene. This CDR3 is 16 amino acids long. Germline CDR1 is GEAIGNYY and CDR2 is EKD.

V usage is TRDV2 and J usage is TRDJ1; D might be TRDD3 (5 bases). The CDR3 length is 14 residues. V dropped 0 bases and J dropped 3 bases, with 10 bases sitting between them. From germline, CDR1 is GEAIGNYY and CDR2 EKD. The CDR3 bases are TGTGCCTGTGACACCGTTGCGGGGGCCGATAAACTCATCTTT. Translated: CACDTVAGADKLIF.

This clone was recorded only once. With a much larger clone just one base away, this may be a read error. The chain couples TRDV2 to TRDJ1, with 8 bases matching TRDD3. Germline trimming cut 0 bases from V and 1 base from J; bases unmatched to any gene: 12. This CDR3 contains 18 residues. The germline CDR1 and CDR2 sequences are GEAIGNYY and EKD. The CDR3 is CACDTVLGDCSRTDKLIF. The CDR3 DNA follows: TGTGCCTGTGACACCGTTCTGGGGGACTGCTCCCGCACCGATAAACTCATCTTT.

This clone is deemed hyperexpanded (1% or more). Different DNA sequences within this sample yield the same CDR3. This chain links TRDV2 with TRDJ1; 8 bases agree with TRDD3. This CDR3 region has 16 residues. J gave up 3 bases and V 0 bases, and 8 bases lay outside the gene matches. Per germline, CDR1 GEAIGNYY and CDR2 EKD. The DNA of the CDR3 is TGTGCCTGTGACACCGTTGGGGGATCCTCTCCCGATAAACTCATCTTT. Amino acid sequence: CACDTVGGSSPDKLIF.

In this sample, this clone turned up a few times. The chain joins TRDV2 to TRDJ1; maybe TRDD3 (5 bases). The CDR3 is made up of 17 amino acids. V was trimmed by 0 bases and J by 5 bases, leaving 21 bases between them. CDR1 and CDR2 (germline): GEAIGNYY, EKD. The CDR3, as DNA: TGTGCCTGTGACACCATTTCACCGGAGAACAGGGGGGATAAACTCATCTTT. The encoded protein is CACDTISPENRGDKLIF.

Turning to this clone: In the same sample, other DNA sequences code for this CDR3. J is TRDJ1 and V is TRDV2; no clear D. Germline V gene data show CDR1 as GEAIGNYY and CDR2 as EKD. The CDR3 has 15 amino acids. V lost 0 bases to trimming and J lost 4 bases, with 14 bases between them. DNA of the CDR3: TGTGCCTGTGACACCCTTCACGAAAGAAACGATAAACTCATCTTT. It codes for CACDTLHERNDKLIF.

By share, this clone ranks as large. Other nucleotide sequences from this sample produce the same CDR3. The V and J genes are TRDV2 and TRDJ3, with TRDD3 matching over 13 bases. The CDR3 is made up of 20 amino acids. CDR1 GEAIGNYY and CDR2 EKD come from the germline V gene. Trimming took 3 bases from V and 13 from J; bases not matched to a gene: 20. CDR3 region: CACDAILGDTRANTKRQMFF. CDR3 coding DNA: TGTGCCTGTGACGCTATACTGGGGGATACGCGGGCGAACACGAAACGACAGATGTTTTTC.

V gene TRDV2 combines with J gene TRDJ1; 11 bases fit TRDD3. Germline CDR1 GEAIGNYY, CDR2 EKD. Germline trimming cut 2 bases from V and 2 bases from J; bases unmatched to any gene: 9. This CDR3 has 17 amino acids. In DNA form, the CDR3 reads TGTGCCTGTGACATCTTACTGGGGGATAAGCGGACCGATAAACTCATCTTT. It yields the protein CACDILLGDKRTDKLIF.

As concerns this clone: This may come from a read error, since a much larger clone is one base off. This chain joins TRDV2 and TRDJ1; TRDD3 matches 8 bases. V lost 0 bases to trimming and J lost 1 base; unmatched junction nucleotides: 18. Germline V gene data show CDR1 as GEAIGNYY and CDR2 as EKD. The CDR3 spans 20 residues. The chain's CDR3 is CACDTVSRTGGAGATDKLIF. CDR3 bases: TGTGCCTGTGACACCGTCTCCCGCACTGGGGGCGCCGGGGCCACCGATAAACTCATCTTT.

The gene calls are TRDV2 and TRDJ1, with 13 bases lining up with TRDD3. CDR1 is GEAIGNYY, CDR2 EKD, per germline. CDR3 length: 18 residues. Trimming cost V 3 bases and J 0 bases; bases outside gene matches: 9. CDR3 amino acids: CACDDILGDTRNTDKLIF. In DNA, the CDR3 is TGTGCCTGTGACGATATACTGGGGGATACGCGGAACACCGATAAACTCATCTTT.

This clone was seen a few times. The chain has TRDV2 and TRDJ1; TRDD3 matches 12 bases. Germline values: CDR1 GEAIGNYY, CDR2 EKD. After removal of 0 bases from V and 1 base from J, the junction contained 11 bases not matched to a gene. There are 19 residues in the CDR3. The CDR3 loop is CACDTVGATGGYPTDKLIF. The CDR3 coding sequence is TGTGCCTGTGACACCGTTGGAGCTACTGGGGGATACCCCACCGATAAACTCATCTTT.

A note on this clone: This may arise from a read error, as a much more abundant clone is one base away. The J gene is TRDJ1, the V gene TRDV2, with 11 nucleotides matching TRDD3. Trimming took 3 bases from V and 3 from J; bases not matched to a gene: 8. CDR1 and CDR2 (germline): GEAIGNYY, EKD. The CDR3 totals 16 residues. The CDR3: CACDAVGGGYADKLIF. The CDR3 DNA reads as TGTGCCTGTGACGCCGTCGGTGGGGGATACGCCGATAAACTCATCTTT.

This clone appeared a single time. The J gene is TRDJ1, the V gene TRDV2; 9 nucleotides agree with TRDD3. The trim removed 4 bases at V and 0 bases at J, leaving 17 bases unmatched. CDR1 and CDR2 (germline): GEAIGNYY, EKD. The CDR3 is 19 residues long. The CDR3 region has the DNA TGTGCCTGTGAAGGTCTTATATCGACTGGGGGACCTAACACCGATAAACTCATCTTT. Protein: CACEGLISTGGPNTDKLIF.